This TCR beta chain was profiled in a study of T cell responses to AZD1222 COVID-19 vaccine. The CDR3 extends over 14 amino acids. Germline assignment: CDR1 MDHEN and CDR2 SYDVKM. Trimming removed 6 bases at V and 1 base at J, with 12 bases between. Study findings and constraints: Only 5 or 6 AZD1222 recipients were seropositive at baseline. Without day 14 samples, only post-peak T cell repertoires were studied. The donor cohort was predominantly white British with a female majority, and clonal diversity may have been underestimated. Spike-spanning, vaccine-associated CD4 TCRs were dominant at 160-218 and 743-854.

This clone was detected only once. Its antigen remains unidentified. Libraries were prepared by immunoSEQ multiplex PCR; TCRdb keeps only in-frame clonotypes and omits some of them. The sample holds roughly 150,000 clones, 70% to 90% seen once. This material consisted of peripheral blood, taken after recovery from COVID-19. The TCR originated in an adult who had recovered from COVID-19. This rearrangement joins TRBV28 to TRBJ1-1, with D possibly matching TRBD1 (5 bases). DNA of the CDR3: TGTGCCAGCAGATCTCCGGGGGGGAACACTGAAGCTTTCTTT. Translation gives CASRSPGGNTEAFF. Together with reference TRBV28 and TRBJ1-1, the CDR3 gives the full variable domain: DVKVTQSSRYLVKRTGEKVFLECVQDMDHENMFWYRQDPGLGLRLIYFSYDVKMKEKGDIPEGYSVSREKKERFSLILESASTNQTSMYLCASRSPGGNTEAFFGQGTRLTVV.